The 5 T cell receptor beta chains given below trace back to one sample, sequenced in a study of metastatic and nonmetastatic thyroid tumors. None of the patients had undergone any treatment ahead of thyroid surgery. TCRdb re-called the PCR reads via MiXCR. The repertoire holds about 28,000 clones, with under 25% as singletons. Specimen: blood. These receptors were obtained from a female donor with papillary thyroid cancer or a benign thyroid nodule (not recorded which). Some clones in this sample may be carry-over from other donors' samples.

This clone was observed many times. The V gene is TRBV5-4, the J gene TRBJ2-5; TRBD2 matches 9 bases. Germline V lookup: CDR1 SGHNT, CDR2 YYREEE (reference sequence). The trim removed 6 bases at V and 2 bases at J, leaving 5 bases unmatched. The length of the CDR3 is 14 residues. The CDR3 sequence is CASNSGGVQETQYF. CDR3 nucleotide sequence: TGTGCCAGCAATAGCGGGGGAGTACAAGAGACCCAGTACTTC.

This rearrangement joins TRBV27 to TRBJ1-1; no reliable D call. The CDR3 has 13 residues. Trimming took off 7 bases at V and 8 bases at J, with 17 bases between the two ends. Germline-derived CDR1 and CDR2 are MNHEY and SMNVEV (reference sequence). CDR3 amino acids: CASIRRAQSEAFF. The CDR3 coding sequence is TGTGCCAGCATCCGACGTGCGCAGAGCGAAGCTTTCTTT.

This clone was observed a few times. The J gene is TRBJ1-6, the V gene TRBV6-1; perhaps TRBD1 as D (6 bases). CDR1 is MNHNS and CDR2 is SASEGT in the germline V gene. The CDR3 has 12 amino acids. V dropped 6 bases and J dropped 10 bases, with 10 bases sitting between them. The CDR3 nucleotides read TGTGCCAGCAGATTTGACAGGTCACCCCTCCACTTT. It codes for CASRFDRSPLHF.

The chain couples TRBV6-1 to TRBJ1-1, with 7 bases identical to TRBD1. Germline trimming cut 6 bases from V and 1 base from J; bases unmatched to any gene: 5. Germline-derived CDR1 and CDR2 are MNHNS and SASEGT. The CDR3 is made up of 14 amino acids. The CDR3 reads CASRPGTANTEAFF. DNA for the CDR3: TGTGCCAGCAGGCCCGGGACAGCGAACACTGAAGCTTTCTTT.

At least ten counts were recorded for this clone. The rearrangement uses TRBV20-1 and TRBJ2-2; 12 bases map to TRBD2. Trimming at V came to 4 bases and at J to 3 bases, leaving 9 bases not matched to a gene. This CDR3 has 17 residues. Germline CDR1 and CDR2: DFQATT and SNEGSKA (reference sequence). The CDR3 reads CSAMSLAGGGHTGELFF. The CDR3 nucleotides are TGCAGTGCTATGTCACTAGCGGGAGGTGGTCACACCGGGGAGCTGTTTTTT.